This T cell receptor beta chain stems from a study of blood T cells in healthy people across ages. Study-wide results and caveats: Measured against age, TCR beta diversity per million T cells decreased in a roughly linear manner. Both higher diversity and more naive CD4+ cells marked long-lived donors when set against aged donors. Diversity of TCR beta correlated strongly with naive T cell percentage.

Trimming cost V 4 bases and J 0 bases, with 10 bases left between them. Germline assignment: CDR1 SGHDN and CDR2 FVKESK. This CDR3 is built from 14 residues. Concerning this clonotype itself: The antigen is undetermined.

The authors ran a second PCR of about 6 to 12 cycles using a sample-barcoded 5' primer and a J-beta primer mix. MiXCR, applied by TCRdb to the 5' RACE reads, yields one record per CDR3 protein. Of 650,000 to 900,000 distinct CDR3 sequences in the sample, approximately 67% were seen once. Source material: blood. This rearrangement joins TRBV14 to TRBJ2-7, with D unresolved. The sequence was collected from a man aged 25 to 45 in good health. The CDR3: CASSRGFFSYEQYF. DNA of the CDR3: TGTGCCAGCAGCCGTGGTTTCTTCTCCTACGAGCAGTACTTC. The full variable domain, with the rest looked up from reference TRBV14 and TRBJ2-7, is EAGVTQFPSHSVIEKGQTVTLRCDPISGHDNLYWYRRVMGKEIKFLLHFVKESKQDESGMPNNRFLAERTGGTYSTLKVQPAELEDSGVYFCASSRGFFSYEQYFGPGTRLTVT.